This T cell receptor beta chain was recovered during a study of T-cell memory formation after mild COVID-19. Study context: TCR clusters were mostly confined to one donor each.

After removal of 11 bases from V and 2 bases from J, the junction contained 6 bases not matched to a gene. This CDR3 spans 14 amino acids. The germline V gene encodes CDR1 SGHNT and CDR2 YENEEA. TCRdb re-called the 5' RACE reads through MiXCR, storing one row per CDR3 protein. The data contain 150,000 to 200,000 distinct CDR3 sequences, roughly 30% of them singletons. The specimen was PBMCs or a T cell subset sorted from them (not recorded which). V gene TRBV11-3 combines with J gene TRBJ2-2; 9 positions match TRBD2. This TCR was sampled from an adult woman who had mild COVID-19 (a few samples of this study predate the infection). Cell type and time point are not known. CDR3 sequence (DNA): TGTGCCTGCGGGCTAGCGGGAAACACCGGGGAGCTGTTTTTT. Amino acid sequence: CACGLAGNTGELFF. Complete variable domain (other parts from reference TRBV11-3 and TRBJ2-2): EAGVVQSPRYKIIEKKQPVAFWCNPISGHNTLYWYLQNLGQGPELLIRYENEEAVDDSQLPKDRFSAERLKGVDSTLKIQPAELGDSAVYLCACGLAGNTGELFFGEGSRLTVL.